The clone carrying this T cell receptor beta chain was detected a few times. Its specificity is not known. The CDR3 totals 13 residues. The V and J ends lost 2 bases and 7 bases respectively, with 11 bases between them. Per germline, CDR1 SGHTA and CDR2 FQGNSA. This sample was taken from a study of vaccination effects on CD4 cells after COVID-19. Here immunoSEQ multiplex PCR was the method, and the copy in TCRdb shows in-frame clones only, minus some. The repertoire holds roughly 56,000 clones, with 70% to 80% as singletons. Isolation of CD4+ T cells took place after less than 12 days of culture. Half the medium was replaced with IL-2 medium on days 3 and 7.

The sample consisted of CD4+ T cells from PBMCs cultured without peptide, taken before COVID-19 vaccination. The chain carries TRBV7-2 and TRBJ1-2; D is uncertain. This TCR came from a human donor who received a COVID-19 vaccine. CDR3 DNA sequence: TGTGCCAGCAGCTTACGGGGAGGCGCTGGCTACACCTTC. Its translation: CASSLRGGAGYTF.